These 25 T cell receptor beta chains were sequenced from one sample in a study of cytotoxic CD8 clonotypes in ibrutinib-treated CLL (dated by TCRdb to about 2021). Taken with the paper, the label for time point translates to: 12 months on ibrutinib. The library came from the immunoSEQ multiplex PCR assay. As stored in TCRdb, this immuneACCESS dataset retains in-frame rearrangements with V and J assigned. A fraction of the clones does not appear; measured against another copy, unresolved V genes explain less than half of the discrepancy, and the remainder lacks a known reason. For this sample the table gives about 150,000 clones, of which around three quarters were detected only once. 10% to 15% of the sample goes to the ten largest clones. The specimen was PBMCs, collected after 12 months of ibrutinib treatment. All receptors derive from a human donor with chronic lymphocytic leukemia.

The chain links TRBV6-5 to TRBJ2-7, with 10 bases lining up with TRBD2. Per germline, CDR1 MNHEY and CDR2 SVGAGI. The J segment lost 2 bases and the V segment lost 6 bases, leaving 4 bases of the junction unmatched. The CDR3 spans 14 residues. CDR3 sequence: CASRSSGGPYEQYF. The CDR3 coding sequence is TGTGCCAGCAGAAGTAGCGGGGGGCCCTACGAGCAGTACTTC.

This clone was found a few times. The chain couples TRBV7-9 to TRBJ1-1; 8 bases line up with TRBD1. The V gene end was trimmed by 2 bases and the J gene end by 5 bases; junction bases not matched to a gene: 4. This CDR3 has 14 residues. Germline V gene data show CDR1 as SEHNR and CDR2 as FQNEAQ (reference sequence). The chain's CDR3 is CASSLRQGITEAFF. The CDR3 nucleotides read TGTGCCAGCAGCTTAAGACAGGGGATTACTGAAGCTTTCTTT.

This clone was counted a few times. V gene TRBV2 combines with J gene TRBJ2-7; TRBD1 is a possible D gene (5 bases). The CDR3 totals 11 residues. With 7 bases removed from V and 4 bases from J, the gap between germline ends came to 8 bases. Per germline, CDR1 SNHLY and CDR2 FYNNEI. The CDR3 region is CASTQEYEQYF. CDR3 coding DNA: TGTGCCAGCACACAGGAGTACGAGCAGTACTTC.

Only one count was recorded for this clone. The V call is TRBV9, the J call TRBJ2-1; TRBD2 might be the D (5 bases). The CDR3 is made up of 14 amino acids. V was cut by 0 bases and J by 5 bases, with 9 bases left in between. CDR1 is SGDLS, CDR2 YYNGEE, per germline. The CDR3 bases are TGTGCCAGCAGCGTAGCGGGGATGCACAATGAGCAGTTCTTC. Residues: CASSVAGMHNEQFF.

The chain combines TRBV7-9 with TRBJ2-1; 8 nucleotides line up with TRBD2. The CDR3 spans 16 residues. The germline V gene encodes CDR1 SEHNR and CDR2 FQNEAQ (reference sequence). Unmatched junction bases numbered 8, after V lost 5 bases and J lost 2 bases. The CDR3 DNA is TGTGCCAGCAGCCCCAGGGGTAGCGGGACCTACAATGAGCAGTTCTTC. Its translation: CASSPRGSGTYNEQFF.

V and J are TRBV27 and TRBJ1-5, with D perhaps matching TRBD1 (5 bases). Germline V lookup: CDR1 MNHEY, CDR2 SMNVEV (reference sequence). This CDR3 is 13 amino acids long. Trimming left V 6 bases short and J 3 bases short, with 9 bases between. The CDR3 DNA reads as TGTGCCAGCAGCAGACAGTACAATCAGCCCCAGCATTTT. Encoded protein: CASSRQYNQPQHF.

The V call is TRBV4-2, the J call TRBJ2-1; 9 nucleotides align to TRBD2. CDR3 length: 17 residues. V was clipped by 0 bases and J by 9 bases; unmatched bases: 12. Per the germline V gene, CDR1 is LGHNA and CDR2 is YNFKEQ. Written as DNA, the CDR3 is TGTGCCAGCAGCCAAGAAACAGCGGGAGGAGTCGGTGGTGAGCAGTTCTTC. As protein: CASSQETAGGVGGEQFF.

The rearrangement links TRBV5-8 to TRBJ2-3; 9 bases align to TRBD1. After removal of 4 bases from V and 8 bases from J, the junction contained 8 bases not matched to a gene. Looked up from germline, CDR1 is SGHTS and CDR2 is YDEGEE. The CDR3 runs 14 residues. As DNA, the CDR3 is TGTGCCAGCAGCCACCGGACAGGGGACCCTACGCAGTATTTT. Protein product: CASSHRTGDPTQYF.

The gene calls are TRBV5-8 and TRBJ1-1, with D possibly matching TRBD1 (5 bases). V lost 0 bases and J lost 7, with 13 bases in between. CDR3 length equals 14 residues. The germline gives CDR1 SGHTS, CDR2 YDEGEE. The CDR3 DNA reads TGTGCCAGCAGCTTGGTCAGGGAGTGGAGTGAAGCTTTCTTT. Protein product: CASSLVREWSEAFF.

The chain joins TRBV6-5 to TRBJ2-1, with TRBD1 identical over 9 bases. CDR3 length equals 15 residues. V lost 6 bases, J lost 6 bases, and 9 bases stayed unmatched. The germline V gene has CDR1 MNHEY and CDR2 SVGAGI. CDR3 in DNA: TGTGCCAGCAGCTTGGGACAGGGAGGTTTCAATGAGCAGTTCTTC. Its translation is CASSLGQGGFNEQFF.

The chain is built from TRBV14 and TRBJ1-4; 8 positions match TRBD1. Germline loops: CDR1 SGHDN, CDR2 FVKESK. The CDR3 runs to 14 residues. Trimming took 8 bases from V and 4 from J; bases not matched to a gene: 6. The CDR3 sequence is CASFQGADNEKLFF. The CDR3 region has the DNA TGTGCCAGCTTCCAGGGGGCGGATAATGAAAAACTGTTTTTT.

The gene calls are TRBV29-1 and TRBJ2-7; maybe TRBD1 (6 bases). V was cut by 7 bases and J by 1 base, with 17 bases left in between. Germline V gene data show CDR1 as SQVTM and CDR2 as ANQGSEA. This CDR3 has 14 amino acids. Written as DNA, the CDR3 is TGCAGCGCTCTGGCCGACAGGAGATCCTACGAGCAGTACTTC. It specifies CSALADRRSYEQYF.

J is TRBJ2-7 and V is TRBV11-2; D not resolved. Germline CDR1 is SGHAT and CDR2 is FQNNGV. The V and J ends lost 4 bases and 5 bases respectively, with 9 bases between them. CDR3 length: 12 amino acids. The CDR3 sequence is CASSYGVHEQYF. CDR3 bases: TGTGCCAGCAGCTACGGAGTCCACGAGCAGTACTTC.

This clone was seen a handful of times. The CDR3 spells CASSPRTSGSNEQFF. The DNA of the CDR3 is TGTGCCAGCTCACCCCGGACTAGCGGGAGTAATGAGCAGTTCTTC. The rearrangement joins TRBV18 to TRBJ2-1; 13 bases line up with TRBD2. This CDR3 contains 15 residues. The V segment lost 3 bases and the J segment 7 bases; nucleotides outside the gene matches: 3. Germline CDR1 and CDR2: KGHSH and LQKENI.

The genes are TRBV5-4 and TRBJ2-7, with D unclear. Per germline, CDR1 SGHNT and CDR2 YYREEE (reference sequence). This CDR3 region has 12 residues. V lost 2 bases, J lost 0 bases, and 3 bases lay in between. The CDR3 DNA is TGTGCCAGCAGCTTCAACTCCTACGAGCAGTACTTC. It yields the protein CASSFNSYEQYF.

The rearrangement uses TRBV2 and TRBJ2-2, with unresolved D. V was pared by 1 base and J by 1 base, with 10 bases between. The CDR3 is made up of 16 amino acids. Germline CDR1 is SNHLY and CDR2 is FYNNEI. The CDR3 nucleotides are TGTGCCAGCAGTGAAGAAGCCCAGAGGAACACCGGGGAGCTGTTTTTT. Its protein product is CASSEEAQRNTGELFF.

The chain carries TRBV25-1 and TRBJ2-3; D is undetermined. Trimming removed 3 bases at V and 2 bases at J, with 12 bases between. Germline CDR1 is MGHDK and CDR2 is SYGVNS. The CDR3 loop spans 15 amino acids. CDR3: CASSDRTRNTDTQYF. The CDR3 DNA reads as TGTGCCAGCAGTGACCGGACGAGAAACACAGATACGCAGTATTTT.

This chain uses TRBV5-1 with TRBJ2-2; D is perhaps TRBD1 or TRBD2 (5 bases each). Per germline, CDR1 SGHRS and CDR2 YFSETQ. This CDR3 has 14 amino acids. Trimming removed 3 bases from V and 2 bases from J, with 8 bases in between. The CDR3 bases are TGCGCCAGCAGCTCGGGGCCCAACACCGGGGAGCTGTTTTTT. Translated, it gives CASSSGPNTGELFF.

This chain links TRBV11-2 with TRBJ2-7; D call uncertain. Germline CDR1 SGHAT, CDR2 FQNNGV. V lost 6 bases, J lost 2 bases, and 5 bases lay in between. The CDR3 has 11 amino acids. The CDR3 is CASRSTYEQYF. CDR3 nucleotides: TGTGCCAGCAGGTCTACCTACGAGCAGTACTTC.

The rearrangement uses TRBV2 and TRBJ2-7; D unresolved. CDR1 is SNHLY, CDR2 FYNNEI, per germline. The CDR3 consists of 10 residues. Trimming stripped 8 bases from V and 6 bases from J, with 8 bases between. CDR3 coding DNA: TGTGCCAGCCGAGGAACCGAGCAGTACTTC. Its translation is CASRGTEQYF.

The chain combines TRBV5-4 with TRBJ2-7; the match to TRBD1 covers 7 bases. Trimming removed 4 bases from V and 2 bases from J; junction bases left unmatched: 12. Germline values: CDR1 SGHNT, CDR2 YYREEE (reference sequence). This CDR3 has 16 residues. CDR3 amino acids: CASSIRRTGSPYEQYF. CDR3 nucleotide sequence: TGTGCCAGCAGCATTCGAAGGACAGGTTCCCCCTACGAGCAGTACTTC.

The chain joins TRBV18 to TRBJ2-7; 8 positions agree with TRBD2. Germline CDR1 reads KGHSH; CDR2 reads LQKENI. Trimming cost V 0 bases and J 4 bases; bases outside gene matches: 5. The CDR3 contains 15 residues. The CDR3 DNA reads as TGTGCCAGCTCACCACCGGGACTAGGATGGTACGAGCAGTACTTC. It translates to CASSPPGLGWYEQYF.

The chain employs TRBV6-1 and TRBJ2-2; 13 bases align to TRBD2. The germline V gene encodes CDR1 MNHNS and CDR2 SASEGT. This CDR3 contains 15 residues. The ends lost 8 bases at V and 4 bases at J; junction bases unmatched: 4. CDR3 region: CASGGLAGSTGELFF. The DNA for the CDR3 is TGTGCCAGCGGGGGACTAGCGGGAAGCACCGGGGAGCTGTTTTTT.

The rearrangement uses TRBV5-1 and TRBJ2-2; possible D gene TRBD1, 6 bases. The germline V and J ends were trimmed by 0 bases and 3 bases, with 6 bases remaining between them. The germline gives CDR1 SGHRS, CDR2 YFSETQ. The CDR3 loop spans 14 amino acids. In DNA form, the CDR3 reads TGCGCCAGCAGCTTGGGGACAGACACCGGGGAGCTGTTTTTT. Translating it yields CASSLGTDTGELFF. The whole variable domain, filled in from reference TRBV5-1 and TRBJ2-2, reads KAGVTQTPRYLIKTRGQQVTLSCSPISGHRSVSWYQQTPGQGLQFLFEYFSETQRNKGNFPGRFSGRQFSNSRSEMNVSTLELGDSALYLCASSLGTDTGELFFGEGSRLTVL.

The rearrangement links TRBV10-3 to TRBJ1-1, with D uncertain. V was trimmed by 0 bases and J by 2 bases, leaving 16 bases between them. The V gene's germline CDR1 is ENHRY and CDR2 SYGVKD. The CDR3 totals 17 residues. The CDR3 loop is CAISESWTALGNTEAFF. The CDR3, as DNA: TGTGCCATCAGTGAGTCGTGGACCGCATTAGGAAACACTGAAGCTTTCTTT.